The clone carrying this TCR beta chain has just a few counts. This specimen comes from a study of shared clonotypes between healthy human individuals. CDR3 size: 16 residues. CDR1 SGHDN and CDR2 FVKESK come from the germline V gene. The V end was cut by 4 bases, the J end by 4 bases, with 20 bases between. Repertoires were generated with immunoSEQ multiplex PCR, while TCRdb's copy carries only in-frame clones and drops some. The table lists some 630,000 clones, less than 80% of them singletons, with about 1.7% in the top ten. This TCR was sampled from a woman aged 25 to 39 in good health. The sample consisted of memory CD4+ T cells sorted from blood. Indicated subset: CD45RA-negative fraction. This chain connects TRBV14 to TRBJ2-7; tentatively, D is TRBD1 (6 bases). In DNA form, the CDR3 reads TGTGCCAGCAGCCCCATGATGGCAGGGGACGAATACGAGCAGTACTTC. This encodes CASSPMMAGDEYEQYF.